Shown below are 5 T cell receptor beta chains from a single sample sequenced in a study of Ad26.COV2.S vaccination and SARS-CoV-2 variants. Here immunoSEQ multiplex PCR was the method, and the copy in TCRdb shows in-frame clones only, minus some. The data hold roughly 320,000 clones, with roughly 84% observed a single time. Treatment in this sample: over 15 received Ad26.COV2.S at low or high dose, single or two shots; about 5 received placebo; per-sample allocation not given. Day 63 after the first vaccine or placebo injection was the time point for sampling. The sequenced sample was peripheral blood, obtained in a trial of Ad26.COV2.S vaccine versus placebo. These receptors all come from a person between 18 and 65 years old who received the Ad26.COV2.S COVID-19 vaccine or a placebo.

The J gene is TRBJ1-5, the V gene TRBV30, with D hard to call. Trimming left V 1 base short and J 4 bases short, with 14 bases between. The CDR3 runs 15 residues. CDR1 and CDR2 from the germline V gene are GTSNPN and SVGIG (reference sequence). The chain's CDR3 is CAWSGHLDTNQPQHF. In DNA, the CDR3 is TGTGCCTGGAGTGGTCACCTCGATACAAATCAGCCCCAGCATTTT.

The V and J genes are TRBV12-2 and TRBJ1-1; the tabulated D call, TRBD1, remains unverified against the DNA. TRBV12-2 is given as a pseudogene. The CDR3 sequence is 15 residues long. CDR3 sequence reads: CASRLRWGANTEAFF. The CDR3 DNA reads TGTGCAAGTCGCTTACGGTGGGGCGCGAACACTGAAGCTTTCTTT.

V and J are TRBV7-3 and TRBJ2-3, with 7 bases aligning to TRBD2. Losses at the gene ends were 5 bases for V and 2 bases for J; bases not matched to a gene: 10. Per the germline V gene, CDR1 is SGHTA and CDR2 is FQGTGA. This CDR3 is 16 amino acids long. The CDR3 bases are TGTGCCAGCAGCCCGGGACTCGGGAGGTACACAGATACGCAGTATTTT. Residues: CASSPGLGRYTDTQYF.

The rearrangement uses TRBV7-2 and TRBJ2-1; 11 bases match TRBD2. Germline-derived CDR1 and CDR2 are SGHTA and FQGNSA. The CDR3 is 16 residues long. V gave up 2 bases and J gave up 8 bases; unmatched junction bases: 8. CDR3 region: CASSLLGTSGFYEQFF. Written as DNA, the CDR3 is TGTGCCAGCAGCTTATTAGGGACTAGCGGTTTCTATGAGCAGTTCTTC.

The V call is TRBV19, the J call TRBJ1-1, with 9 bases identical to TRBD1. Looked up from germline, CDR1 is LNHDA and CDR2 is SQIVND (reference sequence). V lost 8 bases, J lost 5 bases, and 24 bases stayed unmatched. This CDR3 has 19 amino acids. DNA of the CDR3: TGTGCCAGTTCCTTAACCCGTACCACAGGGGGCCGAAACCTTACTGAAGCTTTCTTT. The encoded protein is CASSLTRTTGGRNLTEAFF.